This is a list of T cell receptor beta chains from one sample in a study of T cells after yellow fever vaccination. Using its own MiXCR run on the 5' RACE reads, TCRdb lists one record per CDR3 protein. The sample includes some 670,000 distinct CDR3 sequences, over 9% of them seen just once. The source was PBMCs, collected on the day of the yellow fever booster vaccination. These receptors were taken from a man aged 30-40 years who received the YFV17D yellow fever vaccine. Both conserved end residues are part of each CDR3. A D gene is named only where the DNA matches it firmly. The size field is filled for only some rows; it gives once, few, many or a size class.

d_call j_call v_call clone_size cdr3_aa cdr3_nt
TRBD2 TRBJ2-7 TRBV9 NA CASSAAGGGGYEQYF TGTGCCAGCAGCGCGGCCGGGGGGGGCGGCTACGAGCAGTACTTC
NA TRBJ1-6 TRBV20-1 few CSATGQQPLHF TGCAGTGCTACAGGACAGCAACCCCTCCACTTT
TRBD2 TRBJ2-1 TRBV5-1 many CASSPRTSSYNEQFF TGCGCCAGCAGCCCCCGGACTAGCTCCTACAATGAGCAGTTCTTC
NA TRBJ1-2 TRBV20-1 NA CSASERGVGTSYGYTF TGCAGTGCTAGCGAGAGGGGGGTCGGGACATCTTATGGCTACACCTTC
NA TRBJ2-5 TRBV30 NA CAWSVGGRKTQYF TGTGCCTGGAGTGTAGGAGGGAGAAAGACCCAGTACTTC
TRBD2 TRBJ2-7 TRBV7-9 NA CASSLGLAGVSEQYF TGTGCCAGCAGCTTAGGGCTAGCGGGAGTGAGCGAGCAGTACTTC
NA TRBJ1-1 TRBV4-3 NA CASSHLWGENTEAFF TGCGCCAGCAGCCACCTATGGGGGGAAAACACTGAAGCTTTCTTT
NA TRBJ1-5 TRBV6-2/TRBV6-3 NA CASSYTGNQPQHF TGTGCCAGCAGTTACACGGGCAATCAGCCCCAGCATTTT
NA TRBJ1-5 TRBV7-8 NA CASSLQASNQPQHF TGTGCCAGCAGCTTACAGGCTAGCAATCAGCCCCAGCATTTT
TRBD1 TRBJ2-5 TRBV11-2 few CASSPSLGQGALRETQYF TGTGCCAGCAGCCCCAGTCTGGGACAGGGGGCGTTGAGAGAGACCCAGTACTTC
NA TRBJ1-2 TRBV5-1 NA CASSLDPSWTGLHGYTF TGCGCCAGCAGCTTGGACCCCTCTTGGACCGGACTTCATGGCTACACCTTC
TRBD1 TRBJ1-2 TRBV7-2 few CASSSQQGAKTF TGTGCCAGCAGCTCCCAACAGGGGGCTAAAACCTTC
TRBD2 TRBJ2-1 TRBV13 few CASSLGPTSGYNEQFF TGTGCCAGCAGCTTAGGTCCGACTAGCGGTTACAATGAGCAGTTCTTC
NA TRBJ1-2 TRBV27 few CASRGLAEYGYTF TGTGCCAGCAGAGGGTTGGCGGAGTATGGCTACACCTTC
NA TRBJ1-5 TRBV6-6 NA CASRVQGGQPQHF TGTGCCAGCAGGGTACAGGGAGGGCAGCCCCAGCATTTT
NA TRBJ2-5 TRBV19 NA CASSKLQGGETQYF TGTGCCAGTTCTAAACTCCAGGGGGGCGAGACCCAGTACTTC
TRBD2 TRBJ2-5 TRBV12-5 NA CASPPPRRGVETQYF TGTGCTAGTCCCCCCCCCAGGCGGGGGGTAGAGACCCAGTACTTC